What follows are 7 T cell receptor beta chains derived from one specimen sequenced in a study of T-cell reconstitution after alpha-beta-depleted transplantation in children. Preparing the TCRbeta library involved the use of unique molecular identifiers. TCRdb re-derived calls from the PCR reads in MiXCR, one entry per CDR3 protein. The sample consists of about 240,000 distinct CDR3 sequences, 12% of them appearing once. The sequencing here drew on PBMCs from the stem cell graft donor, taken from the stem cell graft. Every receptor here comes from a human donor who donated a stem cell graft to a child with acute lymphoblastic leukemia.

This clonotype was seen a few times. CDR3 region: CSVDGRQETQYF. The CDR3 DNA follows: TGCAGCGTTGACGGCAGACAAGAGACCCAGTACTTC. This chain links TRBV29-1 with TRBJ2-5; D unclear. The V gene's germline CDR1 is SQVTM and CDR2 ANQGSEA. This CDR3 is built from 12 residues. V was trimmed by 3 bases and J by 2 bases, leaving 7 bases between them.

Ten or more counts support this clonotype. The chain links TRBV20-1 to TRBJ2-1; TRBD2 matches at 13 bases. The V gene's germline CDR1 is DFQATT and CDR2 SNEGSKA (reference sequence). Trimming removed 7 bases from V and 10 bases from J; junction bases left unmatched: 16. This CDR3 region has 16 residues. CDR3 nucleotides: TGCAGTGTCCTAGGGACTAGCGGGATTGGGAGGCACGAGCAGTTCTTC. It codes for CSVLGTSGIGRHEQFF.

This clonotype was picked up many times. The rearrangement joins TRBV7-2 to TRBJ1-2; 11 positions match TRBD1. The CDR3 is 17 residues long. Germline V gives CDR1 SGHTA, CDR2 FQGNSA. V trimming: 2 bases; J trimming: 6 bases; junction bases outside the gene matches: 11. The CDR3 DNA reads as TGTGCCAGCAGCTTAATAAGGGGGGACAGGGGGGCCCATGGCTACACCTTC. Translating gives CASSLIRGDRGAHGYTF.

This clonotype was recorded many times. This chain joins TRBV7-2 and TRBJ2-7; 7 bases map to TRBD2. Germline CDR1 reads SGHTA; CDR2 reads FQGNSA. The V and J ends lost 4 bases and 7 bases, in that order; junction bases with no gene match: 1. CDR3 length equals 11 residues. In nucleotides, the CDR3 is TGTGCCAGCAGCTGGCGGGGGGAGCAGTACTTC. It encodes CASSWRGEQYF.

The chain employs TRBV20-1 and TRBJ2-3; D is uncertain. Looked up from germline, CDR1 is DFQATT and CDR2 is SNEGSKA (reference sequence). V was shortened by 6 bases and J by 2 bases, with 18 bases between the two germline ends. The CDR3 runs to 15 residues. CDR3 in amino acids: CSAPTPWPHTDTQYF. As DNA, the CDR3 is TGCAGTGCCCCGACTCCTTGGCCCCACACAGATACGCAGTATTTT.

The chain recombines TRBV19 with TRBJ2-7, with D uncertain. The germline CDR1 and CDR2 sequences are LNHDA and SQIVND (reference sequence). The ends were cut back, 5 bases at V and 3 bases at J, with 17 bases in the middle. The CDR3 runs to 15 residues. In DNA, the CDR3 is TGTGCCAGTAGTCCTCCCGGGTCGTATGGCTACGAGCAGTACTTC. Its protein product is CASSPPGSYGYEQYF.

V is TRBV20-1 and J is TRBJ2-7; D gene uncertain. CDR3 size: 14 residues. CDR1 and CDR2 (germline): DFQATT, SNEGSKA (reference sequence). The CDR3 DNA reads as TGCAGGGGTCCGCCAGATCTGCGGACCTACGAGCAGTACTTC. This translates into CRGPPDLRTYEQYF.